Ten or more counts support the clone carrying this TCR beta chain. Its specificity is not known. V gave up 8 bases and J gave up 5 bases, with 14 bases separating them. Germline V gene data show CDR1 as SQVTM and CDR2 as ANQGSEA. This CDR3 spans 12 amino acids. These data are taken from a study of T-cell reconstitution after alpha-beta-depleted transplantation in children. Study-level results: Surviving recipient T cells and intrathymic progenitors accounted for some patients' high TCRbeta diversity at day 60. After transplant, at about two months, alpha-beta T cells were reportedly derived from several hundred expanded graft clones. Newly produced T cells mostly provided counts and TCRbeta diversity after one year, as hyperexpanded clones declined.

During its preparation, the TCRbeta library received unique molecular identifiers. Each CDR3 protein is one row after TCRdb ran MiXCR on the PCR reads. Among around 130,000 distinct CDR3 sequences listed, about 9.5% were seen once. The clonotype originates from a girl less than two years old who had a stem cell transplant for combined immunodeficiency, so the T cells may come from the graft donor. The input for sequencing was PBMCs, mostly from graft donor cells, taken 180 days after TCRalphabeta/CD19-depleted stem cell transplant. The chain employs TRBV29-1 and TRBJ2-3; D remains unclear. The CDR3 spells CSTRQSGDTQYF. DNA for the CDR3: TGCAGCACCCGGCAGTCCGGAGATACGCAGTATTTT.